The present entry profiles one TCR beta chain with its context. The antigen is not known. The study ran its PCR with 60 Vbeta and 13 Jbeta primers. Profiling relied on immunoSEQ multiplex PCR, and the TCRdb table lists in-frame clones only, not all of them. The data hold fewer than 70,000 clones, with roughly 80% observed a single time. This entry comes from a study of cytomegalovirus exposure and HLA in healthy donors. Study findings and constraints: The study assumed roughly uniform donor sequencing depth for presence/absence analyses. The authors enumerated 150 to 200 TCR beta chains as linked to cytomegalovirus.

V dropped 1 base and J dropped 2 bases, with 9 bases sitting between them. The germline gives CDR1 SGHRS, CDR2 YFSETQ. CDR3 length: 14 amino acids. The material sequenced was PBMCs. This TCR was recovered from a woman in her forties in good health and CMV-seronegative. The gene calls are TRBV5-1 and TRBJ1-1; D unclear. Here the CDR3 reads CASSLLRVNTEAFF. The DNA of the CDR3 is TGCGCCAGCAGCTTGTTGAGGGTAAACACTGAAGCTTTCTTT.